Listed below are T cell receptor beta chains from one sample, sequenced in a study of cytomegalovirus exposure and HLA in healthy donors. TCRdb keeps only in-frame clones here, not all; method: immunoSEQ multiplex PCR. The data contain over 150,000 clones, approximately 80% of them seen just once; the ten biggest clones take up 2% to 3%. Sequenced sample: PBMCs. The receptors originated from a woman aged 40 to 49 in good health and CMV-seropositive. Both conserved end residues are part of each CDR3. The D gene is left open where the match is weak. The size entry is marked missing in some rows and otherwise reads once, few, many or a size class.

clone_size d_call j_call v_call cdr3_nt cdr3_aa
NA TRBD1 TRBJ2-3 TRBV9 TGTGCCAGCACACAAACAGGGGGTCGGGATACGCAGTGTTTT CASTQTGGRDTQCF
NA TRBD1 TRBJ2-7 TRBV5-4 TGTGCCAGCAGCACGTATACAGGGGACCACGAGCAGTACTTC CASSTYTGDHEQYF
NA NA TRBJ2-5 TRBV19 TGTGCCAGTAGGCGCCGAGTACTGCGGGACAGCCAGGGGACCCAGTACTTC CASRRRVLRDSQGTQYF
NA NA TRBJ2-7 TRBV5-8 TGTGCCAGCAGCCCCATACGGGGGGCATCTGGGGAGCAGTACTTC CASSPIRGASGEQYF
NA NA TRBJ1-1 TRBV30 TGTGCCTGGAGTGTCTCAGGGGTAGCTGAAGCTTTCTTT CAWSVSGVAEAFF
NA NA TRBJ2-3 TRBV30 TGTGCCTGGAGTAGGCTAGCGCTGGCAGATACGCAGTATTTT CAWSRLALADTQYF
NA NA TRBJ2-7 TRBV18 TGTGCCAGCTCACCCGTACAGGGGAGGAACTACGAGCAGTACTTC CASSPVQGRNYEQYF
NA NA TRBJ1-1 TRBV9 TGTGCCAGCAGCGTAGACGGCAGCGGTCACGGAGCTTTCTTT CASSVDGSGHGAFF
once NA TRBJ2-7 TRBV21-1 TGTGCCAGCAGCAAAATTTCGGGAGCGGGAGCGAGCCCCTACGAGCAGTACTTC CASSKISGAGASPYEQYF
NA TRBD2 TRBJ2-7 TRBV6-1 TGTGCCAGCAGTGTGACTAGCGGGGTGAACTACGAGCAGTACTTC CASSVTSGVNYEQYF
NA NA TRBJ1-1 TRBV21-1 TGTGCCAGCAACCCGGGACAGCCCATGAACACTGAAGCTTTCTTT CASNPGQPMNTEAFF
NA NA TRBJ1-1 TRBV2 TGTGCCAGCAGTCCCTCCAATTTAGCTGAAGCTTTCTTT CASSPSNLAEAFF
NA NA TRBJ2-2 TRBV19 TGTGCCAGTATAACGGACTCCTTAGGCGCCGGGGAGCTGTTTTTT CASITDSLGAGELFF
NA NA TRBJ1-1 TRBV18 TGTGCCAGCTCACCACAGCTAAACACTGAAGCTTTCTTT CASSPQLNTEAFF
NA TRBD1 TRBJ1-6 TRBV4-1 TGCGCCAGCAGCTGGCGGACAGGGCTGAATTCACCCCTCCACTTT CASSWRTGLNSPLHF
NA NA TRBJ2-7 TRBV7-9 TGTGCCAGCAGCTTACGCGGGATTGACGAGCAGTACTTC CASSLRGIDEQYF
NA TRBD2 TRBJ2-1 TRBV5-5 TGTGCCAGCCGCGCGACTAGCGGGATATATGAGCAGTTCTTC CASRATSGIYEQFF
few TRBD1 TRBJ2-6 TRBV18 TGTGCCAGCTCACCGGGACAGTCTGGGGCCAACGTCCTGACTTTC CASSPGQSGANVLTF
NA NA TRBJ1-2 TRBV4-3 TGCGCCAGCAGCCAAGATCTTGAGAGATTGTATGGCTACACCTTC CASSQDLERLYGYTF
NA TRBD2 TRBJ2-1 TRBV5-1 TGCGCCAGCAGCGCCCTATCCGGGACTAGCGGGGGGGGTGAGCAGTTCTTC CASSALSGTSGGGEQFF
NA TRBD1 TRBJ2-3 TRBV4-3 TGCGCCAGCAGCCAGGGACAGGTGTCCACAGATACGCAGTATTTT CASSQGQVSTDTQYF
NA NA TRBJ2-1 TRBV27 TGTGCCAGCAGTCCACCCCAACAGGAGAGCTCCTACAATGAGCAGTTCTTC CASSPPQQESSYNEQFF